This is a list of T cell receptor beta chains from one sample in a study of cytomegalovirus exposure and HLA in healthy donors. Clones were sequenced by immunoSEQ multiplex PCR, and TCRdb holds only the in-frame ones, with some missing. Of about 160,000 clones in the sample, over 80% were seen once. Sequencing input: PBMCs. These receptors all stem from a woman between 18 and 29 years old in good health and CMV-seronegative. The CDR3 runs from the conserved cysteine through the conserved F or W. A D gene is named only where the DNA matches it firmly.

j_gene: TRBJ2-1; len: 16; d_gene: TRBD2; v_gene: TRBV4-2; CDR3aa: CASSQSGTSSYNEQFF; CDR3nt: TGTGCCAGCAGCCAATCCGGGACTAGCTCCTACAATGAGCAGTTCTTC
j_gene: TRBJ2-5; len: 14; d_gene: TRBD2; v_gene: TRBV2; CDR3aa: CASSRLAGQETQYF; CDR3nt: TGTGCCAGCAGCAGACTAGCGGGGCAAGAGACCCAGTACTTC
j_gene: TRBJ2-4; len: 17; d_gene: -; v_gene: TRBV4-1; CDR3aa: CASSQDSSPRVKNIQYF; CDR3nt: TGCGCCAGCAGCCAAGATAGTTCACCGCGGGTCAAAAACATTCAGTACTTC
j_gene: TRBJ2-3; len: 20; d_gene: TRBD2; v_gene: TRBV9; CDR3aa: CASSGLSGTSGGTSTDTQYF; CDR3nt: TGTGCCAGCAGTGGCCTATCCGGGACTAGCGGGGGGACTAGCACAGATACGCAGTATTTT
j_gene: TRBJ1-5; len: 15; d_gene: TRBD1; v_gene: TRBV30; CDR3aa: CAWGRQGLSNQPQHF; CDR3nt: TGTGCCTGGGGGAGACAGGGGCTGAGCAATCAGCCCCAGCATTTT
j_gene: TRBJ2-7; len: 15; d_gene: TRBD1; v_gene: TRBV11-3; CDR3aa: CASSWTGTGIYEQYF; CDR3nt: TGTGCCAGCAGCTGGACCGGGACAGGGATCTACGAGCAGTACTTC
j_gene: TRBJ1-2; len: 15; d_gene: -; v_gene: TRBV6-5; CDR3aa: CASSYDPGRLYGYTF; CDR3nt: TGTGCCAGCAGTTACGATCCAGGCCGCCTCTATGGCTACACCTTC
j_gene: TRBJ2-7; len: 15; d_gene: TRBD1; v_gene: TRBV6-1; CDR3aa: CASSDRWDRPYEQYF; CDR3nt: TGTGCCAGCAGTGATCGTTGGGACAGACCCTACGAGCAGTACTTC
j_gene: TRBJ2-2; len: 16; d_gene: TRBD1; v_gene: TRBV27; CDR3aa: CASSADRVRDTGELFF; CDR3nt: TGTGCCAGCAGTGCGGACAGGGTGCGGGACACCGGGGAGCTGTTTTTT
j_gene: TRBJ2-3; len: 13; d_gene: -; v_gene: TRBV7-3; CDR3aa: CASSSWQSDTQYF; CDR3nt: TGTGCCAGCAGCTCTTGGCAATCAGATACGCAGTATTTT
j_gene: TRBJ2-2; len: 15; d_gene: -; v_gene: TRBV7-9; CDR3aa: CASSLDSGRAGELFF; CDR3nt: TGTGCCAGCAGCTTAGACAGCGGGCGGGCCGGGGAGCTGTTTTTT
j_gene: TRBJ1-6; len: 18; d_gene: TRBD1; v_gene: TRBV10-2; CDR3aa: CASSESRVGGGYNSPLHF; CDR3nt: TGCGCCAGCAGTGAGTCGAGGGTAGGGGGCGGATATAATTCACCCCTCCACTTT
j_gene: TRBJ2-3; len: 14; d_gene: TRBD1; v_gene: TRBV2; CDR3aa: CASSRQGSTDTQYF; CDR3nt: TGTGCCAGCAGTAGACAGGGGTCGACAGATACGCAGTATTTT
j_gene: TRBJ1-4; len: 14; d_gene: -; v_gene: TRBV4-2; CDR3aa: CASSQEGGGEKLFF; CDR3nt: TGTGCCAGCAGCCAAGAGGGAGGGGGAGAAAAACTGTTTTTT
j_gene: TRBJ2-3; len: 14; d_gene: TRBD1; v_gene: TRBV5-1; CDR3aa: CASSSGQNTDTQYF; CDR3nt: TGCGCCAGCAGCTCGGGACAGAACACAGATACGCAGTATTTT
j_gene: TRBJ2-5; len: 14; d_gene: TRBD1; v_gene: TRBV5-8; CDR3aa: CASRPGQYQETQYF; CDR3nt: TGTGCCAGCAGGCCGGGACAGTACCAAGAGACCCAGTACTTC
j_gene: TRBJ1-1; len: 15; d_gene: -; v_gene: TRBV5-1; CDR3aa: CASSSLDRLNTEAFF; CDR3nt: TGCGCCAGCAGCTCTCTCGACAGACTGAACACTGAAGCTTTCTTT